The present T cell receptor (beta chain) was sequenced within a study of T cell changes during pregnancy in multiple sclerosis. J was trimmed by 4 bases and V by 0 bases; bases with no gene match: 0. CDR3 size: 15 residues. The germline gives CDR1 LGHNA, CDR2 YNFKEQ. TCRdb keeps only in-frame clones here, not all; method: immunoSEQ multiplex PCR. The sample lists about 40,000 clones; roughly 94% were seen once. The V gene is TRBV4-2, the J gene TRBJ2-5, with TRBD2 matching 12 bases. The clonotype comes from a female donor with multiple sclerosis, enrolled in a pregnancy study. The sequencing used peripheral blood, collected in the third trimester of pregnancy. For the CDR3, the DNA is TGTGCCAGCAGCCAAGAACTAGCGGGAGGAGAGACCCAGTACTTC. This gives the protein CASSQELAGGETQYF.